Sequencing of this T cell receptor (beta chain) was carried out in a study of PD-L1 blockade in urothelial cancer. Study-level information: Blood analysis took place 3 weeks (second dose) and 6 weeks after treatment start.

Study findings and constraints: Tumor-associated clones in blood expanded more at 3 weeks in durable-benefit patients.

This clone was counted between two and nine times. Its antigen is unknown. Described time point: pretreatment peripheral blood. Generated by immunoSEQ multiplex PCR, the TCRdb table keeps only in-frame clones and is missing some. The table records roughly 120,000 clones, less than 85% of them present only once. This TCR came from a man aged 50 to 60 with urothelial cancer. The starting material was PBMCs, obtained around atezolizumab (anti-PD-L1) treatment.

As DNA, the CDR3 is TGTGCCAGCAGTTTCCGGACAGCAAATTCACCCCTCCACTTT. It is translated as CASSFRTANSPLHF. The V gene is TRBV28, the J gene TRBJ1-6; D might be TRBD1 (6 bases). Trimming shortened V by 3 bases and J by 7 bases, and 10 bases separated the two germline ends. The CDR3 runs 14 residues. Germline V gene lookup returns CDR1 MDHEN and CDR2 SYDVKM. The full variable domain, its missing parts supplied by reference TRBV28 and TRBJ1-6, is DVKVTQSSRYLVKRTGEKVFLECVQDMDHENMFWYRQDPGLGLRLIYFSYDVKMKEKGDIPEGYSVSREKKERFSLILESASTNQTSMYLCASSFRTANSPLHFGNGTRLTVT.